This TCR beta chain was documented in a study of T cell responses to AZD1222 COVID-19 vaccine. V was clipped by 2 bases and J by 8 bases, with 15 bases between them. Germline-derived CDR1 and CDR2 are KGHSH and LQKENI. This CDR3 region has 14 residues. Some clones are missing from TCRdb's copy, which holds only in-frame ones; the method was immunoSEQ multiplex PCR. This sample has 120,000 or so clones, with around nine tenths found just once. The receptor's source is an adult in good health. The input for sequencing was peripheral blood, taken on day 0 of AZD1222 vaccination. The J gene is TRBJ1-1, the V gene TRBV18; TRBD1 might be the D (6 bases). Here the CDR3 DNA reads TGTGCCAGCTCACCATATGTCGGGGGGCAGGAAGCTTTCTTT. Protein sequence: CASSPYVGGQEAFF. The variable domain in full, completed from reference TRBV18 and TRBJ1-1, reads NAGVMQNPRHLVRRRGQEARLRCSPMKGHSHVYWYRQLPEEGLKFMVYLQKENIIDESGMPKERFSAEFPKEGPSILRIQQVVRGDSAAYFCASSPYVGGQEAFFGQGTRLTVV.